The T cell receptor beta chain described here comes from a study of blood T cell repertoires in COVID-19. In the study overall: T cells, B-cell-depleted T cells, or PBMCs provided the cDNA or gDNA that served as material.

Between the trimmed V and J ends, which lost 5 bases and 4 bases, there was a span of 10 bases. The germline CDR1 and CDR2 sequences are SGHTA and FQGNSA. The CDR3 spans 13 residues. Per the original data handling: By means of reference gene primer amplification, nucleated cell counts were estimated. Libraries were prepared by immunoSEQ multiplex PCR; TCRdb keeps only in-frame clonotypes and omits some of them. That table furnishes V, J and clone size, whereas the DNA furnished D and trimming. The sample consists of roughly 80,000 clones, approximately 78% of them appearing once. The clonotype originates from a human donor in a cohort sampled during active COVID-19. The sample taken for sequencing was peripheral blood. The chain employs TRBV7-2 and TRBJ2-3; TRBD2 might be the D (7 bases). The CDR3 DNA follows: TGTGCCAGCAGCGGGGGGGCCGCAGATACGCAGTATTTT. It yields the protein CASSGGAADTQYF.